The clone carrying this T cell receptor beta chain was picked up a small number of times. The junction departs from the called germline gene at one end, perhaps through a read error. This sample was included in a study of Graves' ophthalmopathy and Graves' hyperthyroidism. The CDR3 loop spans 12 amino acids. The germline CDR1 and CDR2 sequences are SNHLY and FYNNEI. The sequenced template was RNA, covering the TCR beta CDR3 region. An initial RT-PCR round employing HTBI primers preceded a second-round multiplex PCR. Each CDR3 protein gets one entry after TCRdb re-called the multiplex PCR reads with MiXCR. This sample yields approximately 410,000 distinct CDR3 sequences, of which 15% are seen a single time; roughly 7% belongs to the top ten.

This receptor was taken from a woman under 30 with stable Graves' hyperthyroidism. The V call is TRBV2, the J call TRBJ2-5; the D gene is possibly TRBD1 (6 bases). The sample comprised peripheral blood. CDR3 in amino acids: CASTGQQETQHF. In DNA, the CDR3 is TGCGCCAGCACCGGACAGCAAGAGACCCAGCACTTC.